This is a list of T cell receptor beta chains from one sample in a study of blood T cell repertoires in COVID-19. Produced via immunoSEQ multiplex PCR; TCRdb's table is partial and in-frame only. The repertoire has about 250,000 clones, approximately 88% of them found once; the top ten carry approximately 6%. Sequenced material: peripheral blood. These TCRs come from a woman younger than 45 with COVID-19, enrolled during active disease. CDR3s include the opening cysteine and the closing phenylalanine or tryptophan. The order of the fields is CDR3 protein, CDR3 DNA, J gene, CDR3 length, V gene, D gene. The D gene is left open where the match is weak.

CDR3 protein: CASSLDRESYTF
CDR3 DNA: TGTGCCAGCAGCTTAGACCGGGAGAGCTACACCTTC
J gene: TRBJ1-2
CDR3 length: 12
V gene: TRBV7-2
D gene: -

CDR3 protein: CASSVDGRRSEQYF
CDR3 DNA: TGTGCCAGCAGCGTAGATGGGCGTAGGTCCGAGCAGTACTTC
J gene: TRBJ2-7
CDR3 length: 14
V gene: TRBV9
D gene: -

CDR3 protein: CASSYSRENYGYTF
CDR3 DNA: TGTGCCAGCAGTTACTCGAGGGAGAACTATGGCTACACCTTC
J gene: TRBJ1-2
CDR3 length: 14
V gene: TRBV6-2/TRBV6-3
D gene: -

CDR3 protein: CASSPPRSWNTGELFF
CDR3 DNA: TGTGCCAGCAGCCCTCCCAGAAGTTGGAACACCGGGGAGCTGTTTTTT
J gene: TRBJ2-2
CDR3 length: 16
V gene: TRBV7-2
D gene: -

CDR3 protein: CASRNTIRRVNTGELFF
CDR3 DNA: TGTGCCAGTAGAAACACCATACGGCGGGTTAACACCGGGGAGCTGTTTTTT
J gene: TRBJ2-2
CDR3 length: 17
V gene: TRBV19
D gene: -

CDR3 protein: CASSLGPSGVNTGELFF
CDR3 DNA: TGTGCCAGCAGCTTAGGACCAAGCGGGGTAAACACCGGGGAGCTGTTTTTT
J gene: TRBJ2-2
CDR3 length: 17
V gene: TRBV7-2
D gene: TRBD2

CDR3 protein: CASGDKDRAGGYTF
CDR3 DNA: TGTGCCAGCGGCGATAAGGACAGGGCGGGAGGCTACACCTTC
J gene: TRBJ1-2
CDR3 length: 14
V gene: TRBV27
D gene: TRBD1

CDR3 protein: CAWRRGPLGEGTDTQYF
CDR3 DNA: TGTGCCTGGAGAAGGGGCCCCCTGGGTGAGGGCACAGATACGCAGTATTTT
J gene: TRBJ2-3
CDR3 length: 17
V gene: TRBV30
D gene: -

CDR3 protein: CASSLDSSSGYGYTF
CDR3 DNA: TGTGCCAGCAGCTTAGACTCGAGTAGCGGCTATGGCTACACCTTC
J gene: TRBJ1-2
CDR3 length: 15
V gene: TRBV27
D gene: -

CDR3 protein: CASSQEVGGLAGVPPDTQYF
CDR3 DNA: TGTGCCAGCAGCCAAGAAGTGGGGGGACTAGCGGGGGTGCCCCCCGATACGCAGTATTTT
J gene: TRBJ2-3
CDR3 length: 20
V gene: TRBV4-2
D gene: TRBD2